This T cell receptor (beta chain) emerged from a study of CD8+CD57+ T cells in acquired aplastic anemia. Genomic DNA served as template for TCR beta VDJ and CDR3 profiling. MiXCR was run by TCRdb on the reads, yielding one entry per CDR3 protein. The sample yields 150,000 to 200,000 distinct CDR3 sequences, around half seen once. The sequenced patients had an expansion of CD8+CD57+ cells seen by flow cytometry. V lost 6 bases, J lost 7 bases, and 17 bases lay in between. The germline gives CDR1 LNHDA, CDR2 SQIVND (reference sequence). The CDR3 loop spans 14 amino acids. V gene TRBV19 combines with J gene TRBJ2-3, with D possibly matching TRBD1 (6 bases). Material for sequencing was sorted CD4+, CD8+, or CD8+CD57+ T cells (not recorded which) from PBMCs. This TCR came from a human donor with aplastic anemia. The CDR3 nucleotides read TGTGCCAGTAGCTCAGGGTCAGGGGCGTATACGCAGTATTTT. Translated, it gives CASSSGSGAYTQYF.